The rows below give T cell receptor beta chains drawn from one sample of a study of CD8 T cells in Susac syndrome. MiXCR, applied by TCRdb to the immunoSEQ multiplex PCR reads, yields one record per CDR3 protein. The table lists hundreds of thousands of distinct CDR3 sequences, about 93% of them singletons. The sample comprised CD8+ T cells from PBMCs. These receptors originate from a human donor with multiple sclerosis. CDR3s include the opening cysteine and the closing phenylalanine or tryptophan. The D gene is left open where the match is weak. The listing skips clone size in some rows; elsewhere it reads once, few, many or a size class.

v_gene,d_gene,j_gene,abundance,CDR3aa,CDR3nt
TRBV7-8,NA,TRBJ1-2,NA,CASRPPTGHGYTF,TGTGCCAGCAGGCCGCCCACAGGGCACGGCTACACCTTC
TRBV24-1,NA,TRBJ2-3,NA,CATSDFSRGRATDTQYF,TGTGCCACCAGTGATTTCAGCCGGGGAAGGGCCACAGATACGCAGTATTTT
TRBV4-3,NA,TRBJ2-2,NA,CASSQARATGELFF,TGCGCCAGCAGCCAAGCAAGGGCCACCGGGGAGCTGTTTTTT
TRBV9,NA,TRBJ1-1,NA,CASSGLLTVPNTEAFF,TGTGCCAGCAGCGGACTATTGACAGTACCGAACACTGAAGCTTTCTTT
TRBV19,TRBD2,TRBJ2-2,NA,CASSIRTSAGELFF,TGTGCCAGTAGTATTAGGACTAGTGCCGGGGAGCTGTTTTTT
TRBV29-1,NA,TRBJ2-5,NA,CSVLLETQYF,TGCAGCGTACTACTGGAGACCCAGTACTTC
TRBV4-1,TRBD2,TRBJ2-1,NA,CASSPWTSENEQFF,TGCGCCAGCAGCCCCTGGACTAGCGAAAATGAGCAGTTCTTC
TRBV6-1,NA,TRBJ1-6,once,CASSKRVGDGSNSPLHF,TGTGCCAGCAGTAAAAGGGTTGGCGACGGCTCTAATTCACCCCTCCACTTT
TRBV3-1,TRBD1,TRBJ2-2,NA,CASGPGQTNTGELFF,TGTGCCAGCGGGCCGGGACAGACAAACACCGGGGAGCTGTTTTTT
TRBV6-2/TRBV6-3,NA,TRBJ2-3,NA,CASSYVASGQTDTQYF,TGTGCCAGCAGTTACGTGGCTAGCGGACAGACAGATACGCAGTATTTT
TRBV13,NA,TRBJ2-3,NA,CASTRGSIDTQYF,TGTGCCAGCACAAGAGGTTCTATAGATACGCAGTATTTT
TRBV20-1,NA,TRBJ2-7,NA,CSADTGTSYEQYF,TGCAGTGCAGACACCGGGACCTCATACGAGCAGTACTTC
TRBV27,TRBD1,TRBJ2-2,NA,CASRDRANTGELFF,TGTGCCAGCAGGGACAGGGCGAACACCGGGGAGCTGTTTTTT
TRBV15,TRBD1,TRBJ2-1,NA,CATSRRQGGEQFF,TGTGCCACCAGCAGACGACAGGGCGGTGAGCAGTTCTTC
TRBV12-3/TRBV12-4,NA,TRBJ1-4,NA,CASSKGHRLGREKLFF,TGTGCCAGCAGTAAAGGTCACAGGCTAGGTCGGGAAAAACTGTTTTTT
TRBV12-5,NA,TRBJ2-7,NA,CASGLGTNSYEQYF,TGTGCTAGTGGTTTGGGTACCAACTCCTACGAGCAGTACTTC
TRBV30,NA,TRBJ1-3,NA,CAWSEAQGNTIYF,TGTGCCTGGAGTGAGGCCCAGGGAAACACCATATATTTT
TRBV11-2,NA,TRBJ2-2,NA,CASSFSSSGTTADTGELFF,TGTGCCAGCAGCTTTTCTTCCTCCGGGACAACGGCGGACACCGGGGAGCTGTTTTTT
TRBV6-5,NA,TRBJ2-5,NA,CASSYVGGTQYF,TGTGCCAGCAGTTACGTCGGCGGGACCCAGTACTTC
TRBV10-3,NA,TRBJ2-5,once,CAISEKGQETQYF,TGTGCCATCAGTGAGAAAGGACAAGAGACCCAGTACTTC
TRBV20-1,TRBD2,TRBJ2-5,NA,CSARDYGTRKIGDPQETQYF,TGCAGTGCTAGAGATTATGGGACTAGGAAGATTGGGGACCCTCAAGAGACCCAGTACTTC
TRBV29-1,NA,TRBJ1-1,NA,CSVLPYGLDGTEAFF,TGCAGCGTTCTGCCCTATGGGTTGGATGGCACTGAAGCTTTCTTT